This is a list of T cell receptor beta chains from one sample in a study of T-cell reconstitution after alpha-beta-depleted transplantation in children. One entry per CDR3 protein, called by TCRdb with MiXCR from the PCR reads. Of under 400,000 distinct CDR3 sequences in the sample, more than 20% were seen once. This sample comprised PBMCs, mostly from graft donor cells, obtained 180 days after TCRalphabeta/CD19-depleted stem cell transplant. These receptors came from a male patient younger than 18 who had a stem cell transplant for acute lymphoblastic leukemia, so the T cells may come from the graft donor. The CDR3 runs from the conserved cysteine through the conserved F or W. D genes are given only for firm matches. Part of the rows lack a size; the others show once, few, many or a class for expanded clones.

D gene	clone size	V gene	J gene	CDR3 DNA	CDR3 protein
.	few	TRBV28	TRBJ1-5	TGTGCCAGCAGGCACGACGGCGGCAGGCGATGGCAGCCCCAGCATTTT	CASRHDGGRRWQPQHF
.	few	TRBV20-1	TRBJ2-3	TGCAGTGCTAGAATCAGACGCTGGGACACAGATACGCAGTATTTT	CSARIRRWDTDTQYF
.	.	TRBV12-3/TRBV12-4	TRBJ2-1	TGTGCCAGCAGTTTGGCCAGCGCGGGCTACAATGAGCAGTTCTTC	CASSLASAGYNEQFF
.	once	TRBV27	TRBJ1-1	TGTGCCAGCAGAACGGACACCTTGAGCACTGAAGCTTTCTTT	CASRTDTLSTEAFF
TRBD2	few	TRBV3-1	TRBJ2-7	TGTGCCAGCAGCCAAAGATTCGGGACTAGCGGGATATCGTCCTACGAGCAGTACTTC	CASSQRFGTSGISSYEQYF
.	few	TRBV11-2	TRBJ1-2	TGTGCCAGCAGCTTAGCTGGGTTCGATGGCTACACCTTC	CASSLAGFDGYTF
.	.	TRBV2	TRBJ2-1	TGTGCCAGCAGGGGGGTCCCGGGGATATCCTACAATGAGCAGTTCTTC	CASRGVPGISYNEQFF
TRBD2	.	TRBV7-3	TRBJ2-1	TGTGCCAGCAGCTTGGGACTAGCGGAGGCCTACAATGAGCAGTTCTTC	CASSLGLAEAYNEQFF
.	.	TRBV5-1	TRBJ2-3	TGCGCCAGCAGCCCACTCGCGGGTATCACAGATACGCAGTATTTT	CASSPLAGITDTQYF
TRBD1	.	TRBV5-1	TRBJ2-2	TGCGCCAGCAGCTATCAGGGGGCCCCCGGGGAGCTGTTTTTT	CASSYQGAPGELFF
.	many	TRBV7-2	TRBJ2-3	TGTGCCAGCAGCTTAGGTCCGCGGACTAGCACAGATACGCAGTATTTT	CASSLGPRTSTDTQYF
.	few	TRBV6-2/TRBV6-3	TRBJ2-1	TGTGCCAGCAGTTACTGGGGCTACAATGAGCAGTTCTTC	CASSYWGYNEQFF
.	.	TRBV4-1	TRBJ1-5	TGCGCCAGCAGCCAGAACTACATCAATCAGCCCCAGCATTTT	CASSQNYINQPQHF
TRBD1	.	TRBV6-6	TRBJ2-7	TGTGCCAGCAGTTACACAGGGGACCACGAGCAGTACTTC	CASSYTGDHEQYF
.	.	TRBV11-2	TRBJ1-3	TGTGCCAGCAGCTTAGATCTGTTGGGCCTAGGGAGAAACACCATATATTTT	CASSLDLLGLGRNTIYF
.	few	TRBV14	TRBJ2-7	TGTGCCAGCAGCCAAATTGCAGGGATGACCTACGAGCAGTACTTC	CASSQIAGMTYEQYF
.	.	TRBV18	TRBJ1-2	TGTGCCAGCTCACACGACGGCTATGGCTACACCTTC	CASSHDGYGYTF
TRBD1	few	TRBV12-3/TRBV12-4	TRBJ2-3	TGTGCCAGCAGTTTACCCGGGACAGGGTCCGGAGATACGCAGTATTTT	CASSLPGTGSGDTQYF
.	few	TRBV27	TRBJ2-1	TGTGCCAGCAGTTTATCGACTGAGCAGTTCTTC	CASSLSTEQFF
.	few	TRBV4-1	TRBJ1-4	TGCGCCAGCAGCCTCTCGACACCGGTCGAAAAACTGTTTTTT	CASSLSTPVEKLFF
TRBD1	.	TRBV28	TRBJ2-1	TGTGCCAGCAGTTTTCTACAGGGGTTAGGGCAGTTCTTC	CASSFLQGLGQFF
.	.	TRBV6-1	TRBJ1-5	TGTGCCAGCAGTGAGGGAGGGGCCGGCAATCAGCCCCAGCATTTT	CASSEGGAGNQPQHF
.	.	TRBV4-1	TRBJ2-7	TGCGCCAGCAGCCTCCTCCGGGACCGCTCCTACGAGCAGTACTTC	CASSLLRDRSYEQYF
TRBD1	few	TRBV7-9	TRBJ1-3	TGTGCCAGCATCAACTCGACAGGGGATTTATATTTT	CASINSTGDLYF
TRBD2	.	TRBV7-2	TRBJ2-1	TGTGCCAGCAGCTTAGGATTCGGGACTAGAGGTCACAATGAGCAGTTCTTC	CASSLGFGTRGHNEQFF
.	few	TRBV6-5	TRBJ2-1	TGTGCCAGCAGTTACTACCATGGGCCCAATGAGCAGTTCTTC	CASSYYHGPNEQFF
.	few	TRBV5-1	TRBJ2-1	TGCGCCAGCAGCCGAGGGACCACATACAATGAGCAGTTCTTC	CASSRGTTYNEQFF
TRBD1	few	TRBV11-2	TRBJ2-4	TGTGCCAGCAGCTTAGGGGGCCGGACAGGGCAGCGGTTTGCCAAAAACATTCAGTACTTC	CASSLGGRTGQRFAKNIQYF
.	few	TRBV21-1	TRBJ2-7	TGTGCCAGCAGGACGGGGCTTTACGAGCAGTACTTC	CASRTGLYEQYF
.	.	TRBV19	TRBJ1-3	TGTGCCAGTAGGATTAGTTACCGGGCGGATGGAAACACCATATATTTT	CASRISYRADGNTIYF
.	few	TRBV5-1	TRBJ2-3	TGCGCCAGCAGCTCCCGAGGATCTAGCACAGATACGCAGTATTTT	CASSSRGSSTDTQYF
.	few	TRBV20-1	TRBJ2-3	TGCAGTGCTAGGAGGGTTGCTAGCACAGATACGCAGTATTTT	CSARRVASTDTQYF
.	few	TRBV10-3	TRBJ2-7	TGTGCCATCACCGCCGGAGGGGGCAGGGGACGGGACCCATTCTACGAGCAGTACTTC	CAITAGGGRGRDPFYEQYF
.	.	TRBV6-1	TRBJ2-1	TGTGCCAGCACGGTATGGGCGGGTAGCTACAATGAGCAGTTCTTC	CASTVWAGSYNEQFF
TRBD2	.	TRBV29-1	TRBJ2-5	TGCAGCGTTGATAGCGGGGGCGTAGAGACCCAGTACTTC	CSVDSGGVETQYF
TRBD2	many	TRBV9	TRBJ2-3	TGTGCCAGCAGCGTACAATCGTCCGGACTAGCGAGAACAGATACGCAGTATTTT	CASSVQSSGLARTDTQYF
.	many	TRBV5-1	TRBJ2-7	TGCGCCAGCAGCTTGTCCCGGGACTACGAGCAGTACTTC	CASSLSRDYEQYF
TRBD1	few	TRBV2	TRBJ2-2	TGTGCCAGCGGGACACCCAGGGGGAGAGGGAACACCGGGGAGCTGTTTTTT	CASGTPRGRGNTGELFF
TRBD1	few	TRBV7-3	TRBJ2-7	TGTGCCAGCAGTGCTGACAGGGGGCCAGCCTACGAGCAGTACTTC	CASSADRGPAYEQYF
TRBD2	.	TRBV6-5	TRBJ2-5	TGTGCCAGCAGTTACTTACTAGCGGGAGGGGGTGAGACCCGGTACTTC	CASSYLLAGGGETRYF
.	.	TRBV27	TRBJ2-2	TGTGCCACTAACAGGGTTTGTCACACCGGGGAGCTGTTTTTT	CATNRVCHTGELFF
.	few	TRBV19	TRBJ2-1	TGTGCCAGTAGTATAGGACACAATGAGCAGTTCTTC	CASSIGHNEQFF
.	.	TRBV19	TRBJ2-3	TGTGCCAGTAGTATAGCGTCGACAGATACGCAGTATTTT	CASSIASTDTQYF
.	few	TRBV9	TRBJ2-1	TGTGCCAGCAGCGTAGCTGCCCTAGTTTACGATAATGAGCAGTTCTTC	CASSVAALVYDNEQFF
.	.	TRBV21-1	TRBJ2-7	TGTGCCGCCAAGGAAGGCAGCTCCTACGAGCAGTACTTC	CAAKEGSSYEQYF
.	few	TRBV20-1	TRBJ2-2	TGCAGTGCTAGGGGGGCCGGGACGGTCACCGGGGAGCTGTTTTTT	CSARGAGTVTGELFF
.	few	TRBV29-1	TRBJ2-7	TGCAGCGTTGAGATTAGCTCCTACGAGCAGTACTTC	CSVEISSYEQYF
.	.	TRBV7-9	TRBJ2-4	TGTGCCAGCAGCCCTATGCGGGGGCTAAACATTCAGTACTTC	CASSPMRGLNIQYF
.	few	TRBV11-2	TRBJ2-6	TGTGCCAGCAGCTTAGGACAGGCCAACTCTGGGGCCAACGTCCTGACTTTC	CASSLGQANSGANVLTF
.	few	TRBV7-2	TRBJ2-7	TGTGCCAGCAGCTTCAGGATGACAGCGCCATACGAGCAGTACTTC	CASSFRMTAPYEQYF
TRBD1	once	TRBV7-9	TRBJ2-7	TGTGCCAGCAGCTTACAGGGACAGGCGTACTCCTACGAGCAGTACTTC	CASSLQGQAYSYEQYF
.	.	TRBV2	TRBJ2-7	TGTGCCAGCAACCCCGGGACCACCTACGAGCAGTACTTC	CASNPGTTYEQYF
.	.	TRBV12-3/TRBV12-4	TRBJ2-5	TGTGCCAGCAGTCCCCCAGGGTGGGAGACCCAGTACTTC	CASSPPGWETQYF
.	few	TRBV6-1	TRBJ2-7	TGTGCCAGCAGTGAAGTAGGGTTCGGGGGACACGAGCAGTACTTC	CASSEVGFGGHEQYF
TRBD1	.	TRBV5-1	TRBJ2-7	TGCGCCAGCAGCATGGACAGGCCCTACGAGCAGTACTTC	CASSMDRPYEQYF
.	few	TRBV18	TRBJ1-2	TGTGCCAGCTCACCTATCGTGGGGGAGATCTATGGCTACACCTTC	CASSPIVGEIYGYTF
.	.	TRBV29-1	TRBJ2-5	TGCAGCGTTCAGGTTCTCCAAGAGACCCAGTACTTC	CSVQVLQETQYF
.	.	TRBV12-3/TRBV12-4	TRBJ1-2	TGTGCCAGCAGTACACTGGGCGGCTACACCTTC	CASSTLGGYTF
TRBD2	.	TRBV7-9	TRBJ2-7	TGTGCCAGCAGCTCCGGACTAGCGGGAGGGTACGAGCAGTACTTC	CASSSGLAGGYEQYF